A selection of T cell receptor beta chains follows, all from one sample in a study of T cells in localized non-small cell lung cancer. Repertoires were generated with immunoSEQ multiplex PCR, while TCRdb's copy carries only in-frame clones and drops some. Altogether tens of thousands of clones are present, 70% to 90% being singletons, with the ten largest covering approximately 15%. The sample here was peripheral blood, taken before any cancer treatment. Receptor source: a female donor older than 55 with stage I lung adenocarcinoma. CDR3s include the opening cysteine and the closing phenylalanine or tryptophan. The D gene is left open where the match is weak.

V: TRBV5-1
D: -
J: TRBJ1-1
CDR3: CASSSIPQGRTEAFF

V: TRBV5-1
D: TRBD1
J: TRBJ2-7
CDR3: CASSVSGTGAYSIYEQYF

V: TRBV11-2
D: TRBD2
J: TRBJ2-2
CDR3: CASSLGRGKGGELFF

V: TRBV19
D: -
J: TRBJ1-1
CDR3: CASTPGQMNTEAFF

V: TRBV2
D: -
J: TRBJ1-6
CDR3: CASSERTDNSPLHF

V: TRBV19
D: TRBD1
J: TRBJ1-5
CDR3: CASSFGQGGPQPQHF

V: TRBV9
D: -
J: TRBJ1-1
CDR3: CASSNSWNTEAFF

V: TRBV10-3
D: TRBD2
J: TRBJ2-1
CDR3: CAISEAGGSYNEQFF

V: TRBV6-1
D: -
J: TRBJ2-7
CDR3: CASSEFGTTYEQYF

V: TRBV5-1
D: -
J: TRBJ2-1
CDR3: CASSLDPVGGENNEQFF

V: TRBV11-2
D: -
J: TRBJ1-1
CDR3: CASRFAGWNTEAFF

V: TRBV14
D: TRBD1
J: TRBJ1-3
CDR3: CASSQEGPDRVNTIYF

V: TRBV11-2
D: -
J: TRBJ2-6
CDR3: CASSLPGANVLTF

V: TRBV7-6
D: -
J: TRBJ2-5
CDR3: CASSTPFGVRETQYF

V: TRBV7-6
D: TRBD1
J: TRBJ2-7
CDR3: CASSYAGDRSYEQYF

V: TRBV5-1
D: -
J: TRBJ2-4
CDR3: CASSLALGGGEAKNIQYF

V: TRBV29-1
D: -
J: TRBJ2-1
CDR3: CSVSTGPGYNEQFF

V: TRBV4-1
D: -
J: TRBJ1-1
CDR3: CASSRRAEGRMNTEAFF

V: TRBV19
D: -
J: TRBJ1-2
CDR3: CASSIDLSGSGYTF

V: TRBV19
D: -
J: TRBJ1-1
CDR3: CASSMGRGGTEAFF

V: TRBV5-1
D: TRBD2
J: TRBJ2-1
CDR3: CASSLGRASGSLRNNEQFF

V: TRBV12-2
D: -
J: TRBJ1-2
CDR3: CASRSGRTGDYGYTF

V: TRBV7-3
D: TRBD1
J: TRBJ1-2
CDR3: CASSSGGLDGYTF

V: TRBV27
D: TRBD1
J: TRBJ1-6
CDR3: CASSFDATGVYNSPLHF

V: TRBV16
D: -
J: TRBJ2-7
CDR3: CASSPTEGSEYEQYF

V: TRBV5-1
D: -
J: TRBJ1-2
CDR3: CASSLGTGFYGYTF

V: TRBV25-1
D: -
J: TRBJ2-7
CDR3: CASSGGGWSYEQYF